This TCR beta chain was identified during a study of cytomegalovirus exposure and HLA in healthy donors. Study results and limitations: Some V segments could not be told apart, so they were left out, TRBV6-2 and TRBV6-3 among them. Per a later analysis, 15,000 to 20,000 TCR beta sequences showed association with HLA alleles at 0.05 false discovery rate. Earlier analysis looked at TCR beta V segments, and most were productive about 87% or about 30% of the time.

Comments on this clone: Its specificity is not known.

CDR3 length: 17 amino acids. The V end lost 2 bases, the J end lost 0 bases, and 16 bases lay between the germline ends. Looked up from germline, CDR1 is MDHEN and CDR2 is SYDVKM. Sampled while nominally healthy, donors likely had unrecorded immune exposures. The PCR was carried out with 60 Vbeta primers and 13 Jbeta primers. Generated by immunoSEQ multiplex PCR, the TCRdb table keeps only in-frame clones and is missing some. This repertoire shows under 200,000 clones, around 80% found once; its top ten account for more than 1.3%. This TCR came from a girl under 18 in good health and CMV-seropositive. The chain has TRBV28 and TRBJ1-1; possibly TRBD1 for D (6 bases). Specimen: PBMCs. The CDR3 nucleotides read TGTGCCAGCAGTTTAGGGTGGGGGGGGCGCATGAACACTGAAGCTTTCTTT. Amino acid sequence: CASSLGWGGRMNTEAFF.